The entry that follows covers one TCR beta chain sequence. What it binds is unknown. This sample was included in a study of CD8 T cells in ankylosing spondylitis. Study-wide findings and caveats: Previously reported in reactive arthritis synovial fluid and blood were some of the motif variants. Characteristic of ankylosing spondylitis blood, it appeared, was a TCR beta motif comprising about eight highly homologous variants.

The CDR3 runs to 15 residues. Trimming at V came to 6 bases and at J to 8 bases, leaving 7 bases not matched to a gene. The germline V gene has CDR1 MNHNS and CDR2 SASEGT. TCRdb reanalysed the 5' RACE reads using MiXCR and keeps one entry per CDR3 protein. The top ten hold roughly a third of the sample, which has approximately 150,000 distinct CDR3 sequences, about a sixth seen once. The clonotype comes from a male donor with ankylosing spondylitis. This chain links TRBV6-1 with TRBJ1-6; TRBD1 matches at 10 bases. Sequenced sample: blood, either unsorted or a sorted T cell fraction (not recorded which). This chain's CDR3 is CASSGLGTGDSPLHF. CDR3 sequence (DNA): TGTGCCAGCAGCGGATTGGGGACAGGGGATTCACCCCTCCACTTT.